This section outlines one TCR beta chain sequence together with its context. The antigen is unknown. Germline V gene lookup returns CDR1 SQVTM and CDR2 ANQGSEA. This CDR3 has 18 residues. The authors amplified TCR beta CDR3 regions from RNA transcripts. HTBI primers primed a first-round RT-PCR, and a second-round multiplex PCR followed. TCRdb reanalysed the multiplex PCR reads using MiXCR and keeps one entry per CDR3 protein. Among 230,000 or so distinct CDR3 sequences listed, less than 55% were seen once. This record comes from a study of Graves' ophthalmopathy and Graves' hyperthyroidism. Study summary: Prior to any treatment, peripheral blood was collected at the time of initial diagnosis.

Points from the study as a whole: The majority of expanded thyroid clonotypes above 0.001 frequency also occurred in blood.

Ophthalmopathy donors were characterized by moderate-to-severe activity, CAS of at least 3, NOSPECS of at least 4, and duration under 3 months. This chain connects TRBV29-1 to TRBJ2-7; 11 positions match TRBD1. Sample: peripheral blood. The clonotype comes from an adult man with Graves' ophthalmopathy. CDR3 amino acids: CSALPGQGASGRTYEQYF. The DNA for the CDR3 is TGCAGTGCTCTCCCCGGACAGGGGGCCTCTGGTCGAACCTACGAGCAGTACTTC.